This T cell receptor (beta chain) was sequenced during a study of blood T cell repertoires in COVID-19 (dated by TCRdb to 2020 to 2021). Regarding the study in general: The collaborator samples originated in the United States, Italy and Spain and spanned the acute and convalescent phases of COVID-19. The repertoires were made available in a free public database intended to serve as a resource for research on the immune response to SARS-CoV-2. The samples were drawn from two sources: the first 160 participants of the ongoing ImmuneRACE study, and 1,000 to 1,500 subjects contributed by 6 global collaborators. Sample metadata almost always included a de-identified subject ID, COVID-19 status, age in years and sex. Subjects who had been exposed to COVID-19, were actively infected with it, or had recovered from it provided the deeply sampled blood TCRbeta repertoires that made up the dataset. Where available, HLA class I and class II types were obtained from metadata supplied by the sample provider rather than from assay-based typing. The material from the prospective study consisted of cDNA or gDNA derived from T cells, B-cell-depleted T cells, or PBMCs. The investigation overall reported the following: Clinical and demographic metadata were provided uncurated, with the amount varying by source and participant.

In the germline V gene (reference sequence), CDR1 corresponds to SEHNR and CDR2 to FQNEAQ. The CDR3 contains 13 residues, cysteine and phenylalanine counted. CDR3 DNA is the only sequence kept; it has 39 bases, read in frame from the first base. The junction carries 9 bases between V and J, which are trimmed by 3 bases and 7 bases respectively. Collaborating institutions collected whole blood in K2EDTA tubes following their own protocols. Collaborator samples were shipped for TCRbeta analysis as frozen whole blood, isolated PBMCs, or DNA extracted from either sample type. The immunoSEQ Assay, a bias-controlled multiplex PCR, was used to amplify TCRbeta CDR3 regions from genomic DNA. Per the source publication's procedure: Within the assay, amplification of reference gene primers was used to estimate how many nucleated cells each sample contained. To quantify the absolute abundance of each unique TCRbeta CDR3 rearrangement, sequence reads were collapsed and filtered. For each sample, productive Simpson clonality was calculated as the square root of Simpson's diversity index across productive rearrangements. As stored in TCRdb, this immuneACCESS dataset retains in-frame rearrangements with V and J assigned. A fraction of the clones does not appear; measured against another copy, unresolved V genes explain less than half of the discrepancy, and the remainder lacks a known reason. The DNA gave D and trimming, while V, J and clone size come from that table. Across this sample there are around 160,000 clones, with about 83% seen only once. The ten largest clones add up to about 14% of the sample.

As to this clone: Which antigen it targets is not known. No base quality information exists; no much larger clone differs at one position.

The sample comprised peripheral blood. This sequence uses TRBV7-9 and TRBJ1-4; the D gene cannot be named for sure. The sequence was obtained from a woman aged 80 or over with acute or convalescent COVID-19. CDR3 protein: CASSFGDAEKLFF. The nucleotide sequence is TGTGCCAGCAGCTTCGGGGATGCTGAAAAACTGTTTTTT.